Each of the 17 T cell receptor beta chains below was sequenced from the same sample in a study of cytomegalovirus exposure and HLA in healthy donors. PCR was performed using 60 Vbeta and 13 Jbeta primers. TCRdb's copy holds only in-frame clones and misses some; the assay was immunoSEQ multiplex PCR. This sample yields approximately 130,000 clones, of which approximately 87% are seen a single time; more than 1.5% belongs to the top ten. Sequencing input: PBMCs. Every receptor here comes from a man aged 35 to 55 in good health and CMV-seronegative.

This rearrangement joins TRBV7-9 to TRBJ1-6, with 9 bases that match TRBD1. Germline V gene lookup returns CDR1 SEHNR and CDR2 FQNEAQ (reference sequence). The trim removed 5 bases at V and 7 bases at J, leaving 9 bases unmatched. This CDR3 is built from 16 residues. As DNA, the CDR3 is TGTGCCAGCAGCGACCCATCCGGGACAGGGAATTCACCCCTCCACTTT. It codes for CASSDPSGTGNSPLHF.

This chain connects TRBV6-4 to TRBJ2-1, with a weak D call TRBD2 (6 bases). This CDR3 comprises 14 residues. Germline V gives CDR1 MRHNA, CDR2 SNTAGT. V was clipped by 5 bases and J by 5 bases, with 13 bases between them. DNA for the CDR3: TGTGCCAGCAGTAGGGGCGTAGCGGACAATGAGCAGTTCTTC. Protein: CASSRGVADNEQFF.

This clone was counted only a few times. The chain recombines TRBV7-9 with TRBJ1-1, with D tentatively TRBD1 (6 bases). This CDR3 contains 17 residues. The ends were cut back, 0 bases at V and 1 base at J, with 15 bases in the middle. Germline V gene sequence: CDR1 SEHNR, CDR2 FQNEAQ (reference sequence). The CDR3 loop reads CASSLALDSSRNTEAFF. CDR3 in DNA: TGTGCCAGCAGCTTAGCCTTGGACAGCTCCCGGAACACTGAAGCTTTCTTT.

This clone came up once. V is TRBV5-1 and J is TRBJ1-4; D not resolved. CDR3 size: 15 residues. Trimming removed 4 bases from V and 8 bases from J, with 18 bases in between. From germline, CDR1 is SGHRS and CDR2 YFSETQ. This CDR3 is CASSKSLAEREKLFF. The CDR3 coding sequence is TGCGCCAGCAGCAAGTCTTTGGCAGAGAGGGAAAAACTGTTTTTT.

The J gene is TRBJ2-5, the V gene TRBV6-1; 11 bases align to TRBD2. This CDR3 comprises 14 residues. The germline gives CDR1 MNHNS, CDR2 SASEGT. Trimming cost V 11 bases and J 4 bases; bases outside gene matches: 9. The CDR3, as DNA: TGTGCCTCCGCCTCCGGGACTAGCGGAGAGACCCAGTACTTC. The encoded protein is CASASGTSGETQYF.

V usage is TRBV4-3 and J usage is TRBJ2-1; D remains unclear. V was shortened by 0 bases and J by 3 bases, with 12 bases between the two germline ends. The CDR3 contains 16 residues. The germline V gene has CDR1 LGHNA and CDR2 YSLEER. The CDR3 region is CASSQDSLPVYNEQFF. The CDR3 nucleotides read TGCGCCAGCAGCCAAGATAGCCTACCAGTCTACAATGAGCAGTTCTTC.

V and J are TRBV11-2 and TRBJ2-3; 12 positions match TRBD2. V lost 3 bases, J lost 4 bases, and 2 bases stayed unmatched. Per the germline V gene, CDR1 is SGHAT and CDR2 is FQNNGV. The CDR3 consists of 15 residues. This CDR3 reads CASSLASGRADTQYF. Here the CDR3 DNA reads TGTGCCAGCAGCTTGGCTAGCGGGAGGGCAGATACGCAGTATTTT.

This clone was observed a few times. This chain links TRBV7-2 with TRBJ1-6, with D uncertain. In germline, CDR1 is SGHTA, CDR2 FQGNSA. The length of the CDR3 is 12 residues. V was cut by 4 bases and J by 5 bases, with 3 bases left in between. The CDR3 protein is CASSSDNSPLHF. The CDR3 DNA is TGTGCCAGCAGCTCAGATAATTCACCCCTCCACTTT.

The chain links TRBV15 to TRBJ2-7; TRBD2 matches 10 bases. The CDR3 spans 15 residues. Germline V lookup: CDR1 LNHNV, CDR2 YYDKDF (reference sequence). The J segment lost 4 bases and the V segment lost 3 bases, leaving 6 bases of the junction unmatched. CDR3: CATSSRTSGYYEQYF. The DNA for the CDR3 is TGTGCCACCAGCAGTCGGACTAGCGGTTATTACGAGCAGTACTTC.

A single count supports this clone. The V call is TRBV5-8, the J call TRBJ2-6; D remains ambiguous. This CDR3 is 18 amino acids long. Trimming left V 7 bases short and J 0 bases short, with 20 bases between. CDR1 is SGHTS, CDR2 YDEGEE, per germline. For the CDR3, the DNA is TGTGCCAGCGACCCGACCGGAGCAGCCGTCTCTGGGGCCAACGTCCTGACTTTC. Amino acid sequence: CASDPTGAAVSGANVLTF.

The rearrangement uses TRBV11-3 and TRBJ2-5; TRBD2 is a possible D gene (5 bases). The CDR3 sequence is 14 residues long. The germline V gene encodes CDR1 SGHNT and CDR2 YENEEA. The V gene lost 0 bases and the J gene lost 5 bases, with 10 bases spanning the gap. The CDR3 protein is CASSLDGGSETQYF. The CDR3 nucleotides are TGTGCCAGCAGCTTAGATGGTGGGAGTGAGACCCAGTACTTC.

J is TRBJ2-5 and V is TRBV13; 10 bases are shared with TRBD2. The CDR3 length is 17 residues. The V segment lost 4 bases and the J segment 5 bases; nucleotides outside the gene matches: 13. Looked up from germline, CDR1 is PRHDT and CDR2 is FYEKMQ (reference sequence). CDR3 sequence (DNA): TGTGCCAGCAGCTCAAGCGGGCCTAGCGGGGGTGGGGAGACCCAGTACTTC. Translated, it gives CASSSSGPSGGGETQYF. The whole variable domain, remainder taken from reference TRBV13 and TRBJ2-5, is AAGVIQSPRHLIKEKRETATLKCYPIPRHDTVYWYQQGPGQDPQFLISFYEKMQSDKGSIPDRFSAQQFSDYHSELNMSSLELGDSALYFCASSSSGPSGGGETQYFGPGTRLLVL.

The chain employs TRBV7-9 and TRBJ1-6, with a tentative D call TRBD1 (5 bases). This CDR3 spans 13 amino acids. Trimming removed 5 bases at V and 9 bases at J, with 11 bases between. Looked up from germline, CDR1 is SEHNR and CDR2 is FQNEAQ (reference sequence). This CDR3 is CASSTTVRSPLHF. CDR3 nucleotides: TGTGCCAGCAGCACGACAGTACGTTCACCCCTCCACTTT.

The V and J genes are TRBV30 and TRBJ2-7; the D gene is possibly TRBD1 (5 bases). The CDR3 is 13 residues long. Trimming took off 7 bases at V and 0 bases at J, with 13 bases between the two ends. The germline gives CDR1 GTSNPN, CDR2 SVGIG (reference sequence). The chain's CDR3 is CASIGQSSYEQYF. The CDR3, as DNA: TGTGCCTCCATCGGACAAAGCTCCTACGAGCAGTACTTC.

This clone was picked up a small number of times. This sequence joins TRBV18 and TRBJ1-5; tentatively, D is TRBD1 (6 bases). Trimming left V 3 bases short and J 16 bases short, with 16 bases between. The CDR3 spans 12 residues. Germline CDR1 and CDR2: KGHSH and LQKENI. CDR3 amino acids: CASSPRDNTFHF. CDR3 nucleotides: TGTGCCAGCTCACCCCGGGACAATACTTTCCATTTT. The complete variable domain, with remaining parts taken from reference TRBV18 and TRBJ1-5, reads NAGVMQNPRHLVRRRGQEARLRCSPMKGHSHVYWYRQLPEEGLKFMVYLQKENIIDESGMPKERFSAEFPKEGPSILRIQQVVRGDSAAYFCASSPRDNTFHFGDGTRLSIL.

This chain connects TRBV5-1 to TRBJ2-5; 11 nucleotides agree with TRBD1. V shed 2 bases and J 3 bases; nucleotides not matched to a gene: 9. Germline lookup yields CDR1 SGHRS and CDR2 YFSETQ. CDR3 length: 17 amino acids. The CDR3 nucleotides read TGCGCCAGCAGCTTTATCCCCGGACAGGGGGCGAAAGAGACCCAGTACTTC. This codes for CASSFIPGQGAKETQYF. Based on the CDR3 plus reference TRBV5-1 and TRBJ2-5, the full variable domain is KAGVTQTPRYLIKTRGQQVTLSCSPISGHRSVSWYQQTPGQGLQFLFEYFSETQRNKGNFPGRFSGRQFSNSRSEMNVSTLELGDSALYLCASSFIPGQGAKETQYFGPGTRLLVL.

This chain uses TRBV2 with TRBJ2-1, with a possible D match to TRBD1 (5 bases). Germline V CDR1 and CDR2: SNHLY, FYNNEI. The CDR3 is 15 residues long. V was trimmed by 3 bases and J by 0 bases, leaving 9 bases between them. CDR3 amino acids: CASSDRASSYNEQFF. In DNA, the CDR3 is TGTGCCAGCAGTGACAGGGCAAGCTCCTACAATGAGCAGTTCTTC.